A single sample is the source of the 32 T cell receptor beta chains below, sequenced in a study of regulatory dendritic cells for organ transplantation. Allogeneic regulatory or mature dendritic cells were co-cultured for roughly five days with CFSE-labeled sorted T cells at 1:10. Here immunoSEQ multiplex PCR was the method, and the copy in TCRdb shows in-frame clones only, minus some. The data hold roughly 9,300 clones, with approximately 84% observed a single time. Their target antigens are unknown. The sample taken for sequencing was memory CD4+ T cells from blood cultured with dendritic cells. Noted subset: CD45RO+ memory T cells. All receptors come from a human donor in good health.

This sequence joins TRBV14 and TRBJ2-5, with D hard to call. The germline V and J ends were trimmed by 1 base and 4 bases, with 10 bases remaining between them. Germline V gene sequence: CDR1 SGHDN, CDR2 FVKESK. CDR3 size: 14 residues. The CDR3 DNA sequence: TGTGCCAGCAGCCAAGGGGTGAAGTCAGAGACCCAGTACTTC. The encoded protein is CASSQGVKSETQYF. The whole variable domain, remainder taken from reference TRBV14 and TRBJ2-5, is EAGVTQFPSHSVIEKGQTVTLRCDPISGHDNLYWYRRVMGKEIKFLLHFVKESKQDESGMPNNRFLAERTGGTYSTLKVQPAELEDSGVYFCASSQGVKSETQYFGPGTRLLVL.

This clone has a handful of counts. This chain connects TRBV7-2 to TRBJ2-3; TRBD2 matches 9 bases. The CDR3 consists of 12 residues. V gave up 11 bases and J gave up 5 bases; unmatched junction bases: 5. From germline, CDR1 is SGHTA and CDR2 FQGNSA. The CDR3 loop is CAGGRAGDTQYF. For the CDR3, the DNA is TGTGCCGGCGGGAGGGCCGGAGATACGCAGTATTTT.

This rearrangement joins TRBV28 to TRBJ1-1; a weak D match, TRBD1 (5 bases). The CDR3 extends over 15 amino acids. Germline loops: CDR1 MDHEN, CDR2 SYDVKM. Trimming removed 2 bases from V and 1 base from J, with 11 bases in between. This CDR3 reads CASSLPGTANTEAFF. Written as DNA, the CDR3 is TGTGCCAGCAGTTTACCCGGGACCGCGAACACTGAAGCTTTCTTT. Looking up the rest from reference TRBV28 and TRBJ1-1 gives the full variable domain: DVKVTQSSRYLVKRTGEKVFLECVQDMDHENMFWYRQDPGLGLRLIYFSYDVKMKEKGDIPEGYSVSREKKERFSLILESASTNQTSMYLCASSLPGTANTEAFFGQGTRLTVV.

The chain uses TRBV9 and TRBJ2-1; D perhaps matches TRBD2 (5 bases). Trimming cost V 0 bases and J 6 bases, with 10 bases left between them. Per the germline V gene, CDR1 is SGDLS and CDR2 is YYNGEE. This CDR3 has 14 residues. Here the CDR3 reads CASSVEWRSNEQFF. The CDR3 DNA follows: TGTGCCAGCAGCGTAGAATGGAGGTCCAATGAGCAGTTCTTC.

The chain recombines TRBV5-4 with TRBJ2-2; TRBD2 aligns across 13 bases. V lost 3 bases, J lost 0 bases, and 5 bases stayed unmatched. The germline gives CDR1 SGHNT, CDR2 YYREEE (reference sequence). The length of the CDR3 is 18 residues. Here the CDR3 DNA reads TGTGCCAGCAGCTGGGGGGGACTAGCGGGATCGAACACCGGGGAGCTGTTTTTT. Its translation is CASSWGGLAGSNTGELFF. The complete variable domain, with remaining parts taken from reference TRBV5-4 and TRBJ2-2, reads ETGVTQSPTHLIKTRGQQVTLRCSSQSGHNTVSWYQQALGQGPQFIFQYYREEENGRGNFPPRFSGLQFPNYSSELNVNALELDDSALYLCASSWGGLAGSNTGELFFGEGSRLTVL.

The rearrangement joins TRBV6-4 to TRBJ1-5; D is undetermined. The CDR3 spans 13 residues. Germline V gene sequence: CDR1 MRHNA, CDR2 SNTAGT. The V end was cut by 5 bases, the J end by 0 bases, with 5 bases between. The CDR3 coding sequence is TGTGCCAGCAGTTATGATAGCAATCAGCCCCAGCATTTT. Translation gives CASSYDSNQPQHF.

The V and J genes are TRBV6-5 and TRBJ2-5; D assignment may be TRBD1 or TRBD2 (5 bases each). V was trimmed by 6 bases and J by 1 base, leaving 15 bases between them. Germline assignment: CDR1 MNHEY and CDR2 SVGAGI. This CDR3 comprises 15 residues. The CDR3 DNA follows: TGTGCCAGCAGCAGGGTGGAGGAGGCCCAAGAGACCCAGTACTTC. Its protein is CASSRVEEAQETQYF.

This chain links TRBV4-3 with TRBJ1-3; D uncertain. The CDR3 runs to 12 residues. V lost 3 bases and J 4 bases, leaving 4 bases between the germline ends. Germline CDR1 and CDR2: LGHNA and YSLEER. Written as DNA, the CDR3 is TGCGCCAGCAGCCAGTCCGGAAACACCATATATTTT. It codes for CASSQSGNTIYF.

The chain links TRBV4-3 to TRBJ1-6; D uncertain. Germline CDR1 reads LGHNA; CDR2 reads YSLEER. This CDR3 comprises 15 residues. The ends were cut back, 5 bases at V and 7 bases at J, with 15 bases in the middle. The chain's CDR3 is CASSIGVGFNSPLHF. The CDR3 DNA follows: TGCGCCAGCAGCATCGGGGTAGGGTTCAATTCACCCCTCCACTTT.

CDR3 region: CASSEWGAEANVLTF. The CDR3 DNA sequence: TGTGCCAGCAGTGAGTGGGGGGCTGAGGCCAACGTCCTGACTTTC. The chain carries TRBV6-1 and TRBJ2-6, with D perhaps given as TRBD1 or TRBD2 (6 bases each). CDR1 is MNHNS, CDR2 SASEGT, per germline. Trimming cost V 3 bases and J 6 bases, with 12 bases left between them. This CDR3 comprises 15 residues.

This clone has only one observation. This chain links TRBV6-5 with TRBJ1-2; 9 bases line up with TRBD1. J lost 4 bases, V lost 4 bases, and 4 bases had no gene match. Germline values: CDR1 MNHEY, CDR2 SVGAGI. The CDR3 contains 14 residues. CDR3 residues: CASSSGTGPYGYTF. DNA for the CDR3: TGTGCCAGCAGTTCCGGGACAGGGCCCTATGGCTACACCTTC.

In this sample, this clone turned up a few times. The CDR3 sequence is CATLRQGGGELFF. In nucleotides, the CDR3 is TGTGCCACTCTTCGCCAGGGAGGCGGGGAGCTGTTTTTT. V and J are TRBV28 and TRBJ2-2; possible D gene TRBD2, 6 bases. The V and J ends lost 10 bases and 7 bases respectively, with 16 bases between them. The CDR3 sequence is 13 residues long. CDR1 and CDR2 from the germline V gene are MDHEN and SYDVKM.

The V and J genes are TRBV27 and TRBJ2-7; 12 positions match TRBD2. CDR1 MNHEY and CDR2 SMNVEV come from the germline V gene (reference sequence). Losses at the gene ends were 6 bases for V and 5 bases for J; bases not matched to a gene: 2. CDR3 length: 13 amino acids. The CDR3 nucleotides are TGTGCCAGCAGACTAGCGGGAGGCAACGAGCAGTACTTC. Protein product: CASRLAGGNEQYF.

CDR3 sequence reads: CSVLGSSYNEQFF. DNA for the CDR3: TGCAGCGTTCTCGGGAGCTCCTACAATGAGCAGTTCTTC. The chain joins TRBV29-1 to TRBJ2-1; D perhaps matches TRBD2 (6 bases). Germline V gene data show CDR1 as SQVTM and CDR2 as ANQGSEA. The CDR3 runs to 13 residues. V shed 5 bases and J shed 0 bases, with 8 bases lying between them.

The chain has TRBV15 and TRBJ1-1; 10 bases fit TRBD1. The CDR3 has 16 residues. Germline V gene sequence: CDR1 LNHNV, CDR2 YYDKDF (reference sequence). The V segment lost 7 bases and the J segment 6 bases; nucleotides outside the gene matches: 14. CDR3 sequence: CATNHYPGQGNSEAFF. CDR3 DNA: TGTGCCACCAACCATTATCCGGGACAGGGGAATTCTGAAGCTTTCTTT.

This clone was counted once. The chain employs TRBV4-1 and TRBJ2-1; D remains ambiguous. The CDR3 sequence is 14 residues long. Between the trimmed V and J ends, which lost 1 base and 7 bases, there was a span of 11 bases. Per germline, CDR1 MGHRA and CDR2 YSYEKL. CDR3 in DNA: TGCGCCAGCAGCCAAGTTGACTGGCGGAATGAGCAGTTCTTC. Translation gives CASSQVDWRNEQFF.

The V call is TRBV5-4, the J call TRBJ2-3; D might be TRBD1 or TRBD2, each matching 5 bases. Germline V gene lookup returns CDR1 SGHNT and CDR2 YYREEE (reference sequence). The length of the CDR3 is 14 residues. The V and J ends lost 3 bases and 2 bases respectively, with 10 bases between them. The CDR3 nucleotides read TGTGCCAGCAGCTCCGGGACCTACACAGATACGCAGTATTTT. Protein: CASSSGTYTDTQYF.

In this sample, this clone turned up once. The gene calls are TRBV11-2 and TRBJ2-2, with a weak D call TRBD2 (7 bases). Germline CDR1 reads SGHAT; CDR2 reads FQNNGV. The CDR3 runs 15 residues. V shed 5 bases and J shed 5 bases, with 15 bases lying between them. The CDR3 bases are TGTGCCAGCAGCCCCCGGGGGGCGCGGACCGGGGAGCTGTTTTTT. Residues: CASSPRGARTGELFF.

This chain links TRBV5-1 with TRBJ2-7; 9 bases are a match to TRBD2. The junction had 12 bases not matched to a gene; V was cut back by 2 bases and J by 6 bases. The V gene's germline CDR1 is SGHRS and CDR2 YFSETQ. The CDR3 loop spans 16 amino acids. CDR3 residues: CASSFDAAGGPGEQYF. In DNA form, the CDR3 reads TGCGCCAGCAGCTTTGATGCGGCGGGAGGGCCTGGCGAGCAGTACTTC. Filled out from reference TRBV5-1 and TRBJ2-7, the complete variable domain reads KAGVTQTPRYLIKTRGQQVTLSCSPISGHRSVSWYQQTPGQGLQFLFEYFSETQRNKGNFPGRFSGRQFSNSRSEMNVSTLELGDSALYLCASSFDAAGGPGEQYFGPGTRLTVT.

The V call is TRBV5-6, the J call TRBJ1-4; D remains unclear. Trimming removed 1 base from V and 4 bases from J, with 11 bases in between. The germline gives CDR1 SGHDT, CDR2 YYEEEE. This CDR3 is 15 amino acids long. CDR3 nucleotide sequence: TGTGCCAGCAGCTTGTTCGGAAATTTTAATGAAAAACTGTTTTTT. Translating it yields CASSLFGNFNEKLFF.

The rearrangement links TRBV5-8 to TRBJ2-5, with 12 positions matching TRBD2. Trimming at V came to 7 bases and at J to 0 bases, leaving 13 bases not matched to a gene. The CDR3 sequence is 18 residues long. CDR1 is SGHTS, CDR2 YDEGEE, per germline. CDR3: CASSPLAGGLLYQETQYF. CDR3 sequence (DNA): TGTGCCAGCTCCCCCCTAGCGGGAGGGCTACTGTACCAAGAGACCCAGTACTTC.

The CDR3 here is CASSQAGTSADTQYF. DNA of the CDR3: TGTGCCAGCTCACAAGCCGGGACTAGCGCAGATACGCAGTATTTT. V is TRBV18 and J is TRBJ2-3, with TRBD2 identical over 10 bases. J gave up 4 bases and V 4 bases, and 5 bases lay outside the gene matches. The germline CDR1 and CDR2 sequences are KGHSH and LQKENI. The CDR3 runs to 15 residues.

The chain recombines TRBV2 with TRBJ2-2, with D unclear. The CDR3 length is 12 residues. Germline V lookup: CDR1 SNHLY, CDR2 FYNNEI. The V end lost 7 bases, the J end lost 3 bases, and 6 bases lay between the germline ends. CDR3 region: CASTLDTGELFF. The CDR3 bases are TGTGCCAGCACCTTAGACACCGGGGAGCTGTTTTTT.

The chain recombines TRBV9 with TRBJ1-1, with D possibly TRBD1 on 5 matching bases. Germline V gene lookup returns CDR1 SGDLS and CDR2 YYNGEE. V was pared by 4 bases and J by 2 bases, with 15 bases between. CDR3 length: 15 residues. CDR3 sequence reads: CASSPRGGLNTEAFF. The CDR3 coding sequence is TGTGCCAGCAGCCCGAGGGGAGGCCTTAACACTGAAGCTTTCTTT.

This clone was counted only a few times. V is TRBV4-1 and J is TRBJ2-1, with D perhaps matching TRBD2 (6 bases). The CDR3 consists of 14 residues. Trimming cost V 7 bases and J 9 bases, with 19 bases left between them. Germline values: CDR1 MGHRA, CDR2 YSYEKL. DNA for the CDR3: TGCGCCAGCACAGCCCCGGGGCGGGGTGGTGAGCAGTTCTTC. Its translation is CASTAPGRGGEQFF.

The chain is built from TRBV28 and TRBJ1-1; D is possibly TRBD1 (5 bases). V lost 7 bases and J 11 bases, leaving 20 bases between the germline ends. Looked up from germline, CDR1 is MDHEN and CDR2 is SYDVKM. This CDR3 is built from 13 residues. The chain's CDR3 is CASNIGTQMRAFF. The CDR3 DNA sequence: TGTGCCAGCAACATCGGGACGCAAATGCGGGCTTTCTTT.

The CDR3 sequence is CASSLRQGNYGYTF. In DNA, the CDR3 is TGTGCCAGCAGCTTACGGCAGGGTAACTATGGCTACACCTTC. The V call is TRBV11-2, the J call TRBJ1-2, with a weak D call TRBD1 (5 bases). Germline values: CDR1 SGHAT, CDR2 FQNNGV. Between the trimmed V and J ends, which lost 2 bases and 1 base, there was a span of 8 bases. The CDR3 covers 14 residues.

V usage is TRBV7-9 and J usage is TRBJ2-5, with D tentatively TRBD1 or TRBD2 (5 bases each). This CDR3 spans 19 amino acids. With 5 bases removed from V and 6 bases from J, the gap between germline ends came to 31 bases. The V gene's germline CDR1 is SEHNR and CDR2 FQNEAQ (reference sequence). The CDR3 protein is CASSAWGRADVLGWKTQYF. The CDR3 DNA sequence: TGTGCCAGCAGCGCTTGGGGCCGAGCGGACGTCCTCGGGTGGAAGACCCAGTACTTC.

V and J are TRBV27 and TRBJ1-1; D is unresolved. The CDR3 is 15 residues long. The V and J ends lost 6 bases and 0 bases respectively, with 14 bases between them. Germline CDR1 is MNHEY and CDR2 is SMNVEV (reference sequence). The CDR3 spells CASSPDRVMNTEAFF. CDR3 DNA: TGTGCCAGCAGCCCGGATCGGGTTATGAACACTGAAGCTTTCTTT.

This clone is labeled as medium-sized. V gene TRBV4-3 combines with J gene TRBJ2-1; 8 nucleotides align to TRBD2. Germline values: CDR1 LGHNA, CDR2 YSLEER. Trimming removed 1 base from V and 7 bases from J; junction bases left unmatched: 6. There are 15 residues in the CDR3. CDR3 in DNA: TGCGCCAGCAGCCAAGTGGGCGGGGGGCAAAATGAGCAGTTCTTC. Translating gives CASSQVGGGQNEQFF.

This clone appeared a few times. The chain has TRBV5-1 and TRBJ1-4, with 8 bases matching TRBD1. The CDR3 consists of 16 residues. Trimming at V came to 1 base and at J to 5 bases, leaving 7 bases not matched to a gene. Germline loops: CDR1 SGHRS, CDR2 YFSETQ. The CDR3 is CASSLITRGRNEKLFF. The CDR3 DNA is TGCGCCAGCAGCTTGATCACCAGGGGGCGGAATGAAAAACTGTTTTTT.

The chain has TRBV6-6 and TRBJ2-7, with 7 bases identical to TRBD1. CDR3 length: 14 amino acids. The V and J ends lost 2 bases and 4 bases, in that order; junction bases with no gene match: 5. Per germline, CDR1 MNHNY and CDR2 SVGAGI (reference sequence). In nucleotides, the CDR3 is TGTGCCAGCAGTTACGGTGACAGGGTGTACGAGCAGTACTTC. This sequence encodes CASSYGDRVYEQYF.